This T cell receptor (beta chain) was observed in a study of patients and donors after allogeneic stem cell transplantation (dated by TCRdb to 2019 to 2021). For this clonotype: The specificity of this receptor is unknown. This clone may be a read error of a much larger clone one base away. No conserved phenylalanine or tryptophan ends this CDR3, so it is likely a read error.

Library preparation was by RT-PCR. Instrument used: NextSeq 550. The public reads were quality trimmed at Q25 with fastp and then assembled into clones with MiXCR by TCRdb, keeping productive beta chains. Rows are unified per CDR3 protein, each entry keeping the most common DNA and genes. The table for this sample lists about 24,000 distinct CDR3 sequences; 25% to 30% of them were counted only once. The ten largest clonotypes hold around 45% of the sample. Ends included, the CDR3 has 17 residues. Of the read, only the CDR3 DNA is kept; its 51 bases are in frame from base 1. The germline V gene provides CDR1 LGHNA and CDR2 YSLEER. The V and J ends are trimmed by 1 base and 0 bases, leaving 12 bases between them.

This TCR derives from a human donor who was either an allogeneic HSCT recipient or a stem cell or donor lymphocyte infusion donor (not recorded which). It is not recorded whose cells these are; they may come from a transplant donor. The sequence joins TRBV4-3 to TRBJ1-4; the D gene is possibly TRBD1, with 6 bases matching. The sequenced sample was blood, either unsorted or a sorted T cell fraction (not recorded which). The sequence in DNA is TGCGCCAGCAGCCAAGGAAGAAAGGGGGCAACTAATGAAAAACTGTTTTTG. Its product reads: CASSQGRKGATNEKLFL.